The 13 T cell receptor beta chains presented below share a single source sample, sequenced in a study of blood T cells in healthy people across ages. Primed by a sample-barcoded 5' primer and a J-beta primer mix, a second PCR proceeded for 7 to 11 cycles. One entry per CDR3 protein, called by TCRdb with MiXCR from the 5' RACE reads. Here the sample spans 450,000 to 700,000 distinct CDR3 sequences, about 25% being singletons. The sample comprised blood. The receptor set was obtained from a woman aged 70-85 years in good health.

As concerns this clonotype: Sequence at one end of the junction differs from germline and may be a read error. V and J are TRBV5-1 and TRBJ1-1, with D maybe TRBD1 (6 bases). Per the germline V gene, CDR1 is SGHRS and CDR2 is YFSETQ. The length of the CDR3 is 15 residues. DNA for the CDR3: TGCGCCAGCAGGAGGCAGGGGACCCCCGGCACTAAAGCTTTCTTT. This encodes CASRRQGTPGTKAFF.

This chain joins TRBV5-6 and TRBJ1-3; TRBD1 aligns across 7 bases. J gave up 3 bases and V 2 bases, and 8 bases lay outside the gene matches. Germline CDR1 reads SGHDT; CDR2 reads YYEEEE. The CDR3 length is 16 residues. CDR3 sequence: CASSFGDRVIGNTIYF. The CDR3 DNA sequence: TGTGCCAGCAGCTTCGGTGACAGGGTCATTGGAAACACCATATATTTT.

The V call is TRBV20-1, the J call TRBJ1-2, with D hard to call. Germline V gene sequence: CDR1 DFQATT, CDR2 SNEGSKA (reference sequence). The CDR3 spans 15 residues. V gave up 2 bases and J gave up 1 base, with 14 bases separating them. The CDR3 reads CSARPTARINYGYTF. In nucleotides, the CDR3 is TGCAGTGCTAGACCCACAGCGAGGATTAACTATGGCTACACCTTC.

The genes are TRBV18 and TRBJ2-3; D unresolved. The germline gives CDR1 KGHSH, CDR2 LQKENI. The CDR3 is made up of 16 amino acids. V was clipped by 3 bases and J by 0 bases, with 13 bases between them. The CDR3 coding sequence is TGTGCCAGCTCACCCCCCGAAAGCTTTAGCACAGATACGCAGTATTTT. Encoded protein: CASSPPESFSTDTQYF. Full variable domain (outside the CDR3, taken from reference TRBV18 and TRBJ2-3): NAGVMQNPRHLVRRRGQEARLRCSPMKGHSHVYWYRQLPEEGLKFMVYLQKENIIDESGMPKERFSAEFPKEGPSILRIQQVVRGDSAAYFCASSPPESFSTDTQYFGPGTRLTVL.

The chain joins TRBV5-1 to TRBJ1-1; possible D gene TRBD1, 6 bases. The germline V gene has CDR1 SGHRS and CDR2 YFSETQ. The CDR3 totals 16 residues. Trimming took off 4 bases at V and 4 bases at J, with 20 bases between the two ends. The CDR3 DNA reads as TGCGCCAGCAGCGTGGGCCCACAGGGCGCGGGCACTGAAGCTTTCTTT. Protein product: CASSVGPQGAGTEAFF.

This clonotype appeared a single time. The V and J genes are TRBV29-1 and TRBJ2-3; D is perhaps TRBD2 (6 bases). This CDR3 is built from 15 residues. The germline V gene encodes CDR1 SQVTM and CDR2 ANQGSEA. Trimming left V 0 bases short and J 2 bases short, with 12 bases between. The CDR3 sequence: CSVEDQGGATDTQYF. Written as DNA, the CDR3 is TGCAGCGTTGAAGATCAAGGAGGGGCCACAGATACGCAGTATTTT.

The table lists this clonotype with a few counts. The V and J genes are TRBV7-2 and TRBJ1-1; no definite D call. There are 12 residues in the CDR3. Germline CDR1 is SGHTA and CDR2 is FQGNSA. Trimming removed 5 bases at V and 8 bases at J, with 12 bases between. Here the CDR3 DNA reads TGTGCCAGCAGCCTATCTCGGCGAGAAGCTTTCTTT. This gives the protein CASSLSRREAFF. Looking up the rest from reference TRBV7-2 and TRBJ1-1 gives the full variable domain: GAGVSQSPSNKVTEKGKDVELRCDPISGHTALYWYRQSLGQGLEFLIYFQGNSAPDKSGLPSDRFSAERTGGSVSTLTIQRTQQEDSAVYLCASSLSRREAFFGQGTRLTVV.

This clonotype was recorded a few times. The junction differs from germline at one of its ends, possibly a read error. As DNA, the CDR3 is TGTGCCAGCAGTCCCCAGAGGGGCCCAATAGCCACAAACATTCAGTACTTC. It translates to CASSPQRGPIATNIQYF. The chain couples TRBV27 to TRBJ2-4, with D perhaps assigned TRBD1 or TRBD2 (5 bases each). The CDR3 has 17 amino acids. CDR1 MNHEY and CDR2 SMNVEV come from the germline V gene (reference sequence).

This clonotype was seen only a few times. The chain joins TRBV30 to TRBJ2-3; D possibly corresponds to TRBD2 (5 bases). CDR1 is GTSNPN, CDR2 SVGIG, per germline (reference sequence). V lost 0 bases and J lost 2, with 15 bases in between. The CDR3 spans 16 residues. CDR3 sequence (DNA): TGTGCCTGGAGTGTAATTCGGCGGGCGTCCACAGATACGCAGTATTTT. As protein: CAWSVIRRASTDTQYF.

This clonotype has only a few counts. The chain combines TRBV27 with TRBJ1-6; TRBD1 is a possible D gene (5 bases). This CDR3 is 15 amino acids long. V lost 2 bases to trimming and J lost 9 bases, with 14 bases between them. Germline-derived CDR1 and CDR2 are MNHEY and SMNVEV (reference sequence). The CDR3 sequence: CASSLAAGRRSPLHF. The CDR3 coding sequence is TGTGCCAGCAGTTTAGCGGCAGGGCGGCGTTCACCCCTCCACTTT.

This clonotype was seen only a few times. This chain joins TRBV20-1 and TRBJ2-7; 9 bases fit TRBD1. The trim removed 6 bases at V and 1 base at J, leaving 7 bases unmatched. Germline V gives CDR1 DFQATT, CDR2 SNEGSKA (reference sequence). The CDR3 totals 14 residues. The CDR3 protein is CSASSGTGSYEQYF. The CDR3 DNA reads TGCAGTGCAAGCTCCGGGACAGGGTCCTACGAGCAGTACTTC.

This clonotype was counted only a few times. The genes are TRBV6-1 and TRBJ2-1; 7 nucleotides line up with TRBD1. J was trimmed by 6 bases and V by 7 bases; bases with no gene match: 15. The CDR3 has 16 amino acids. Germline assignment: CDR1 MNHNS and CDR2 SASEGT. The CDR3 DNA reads TGTGCCAGCACTAGAAGGGCCGGGACAGCGATCAATGAGCAGTTCTTC. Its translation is CASTRRAGTAINEQFF.

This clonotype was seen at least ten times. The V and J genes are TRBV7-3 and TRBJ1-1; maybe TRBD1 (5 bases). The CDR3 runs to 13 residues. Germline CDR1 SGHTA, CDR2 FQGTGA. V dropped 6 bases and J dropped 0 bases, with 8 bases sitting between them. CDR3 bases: TGTGCCAGCAGGTCACAGGTGAACACTGAAGCTTTCTTT. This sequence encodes CASRSQVNTEAFF.